This T cell receptor (beta chain) was observed in a study of response to subunit inactivated influenza vaccine. Overall study results and limits: It was the authors' suggestion that each seasonal influenza vaccination recruits few new T cells.

This clonotype has at least ten counts. What it recognizes is unknown. The CDR3 runs to 14 residues. With 5 bases clipped from V and 2 bases from J, the junction kept 5 bases outside the gene matches. In germline, CDR1 is SGHVS, CDR2 FQNEAQ. TCRdb used MiXCR to reprocess the RT-PCR reads, holding one entry per CDR3 protein. The sample holds around 300,000 distinct CDR3 sequences, roughly 22% seen once. The chain carries TRBV7-8 and TRBJ2-5, with TRBD1 matching over 7 bases. The sequenced sample was PBMCs from blood, obtained about 19 months after vaccination. The clonotype was recovered from a man aged 50 to 69 who received an inactivated influenza vaccine. CDR3 in amino acids: CASSPRDRQETQYF. The CDR3 DNA reads as TGTGCCAGCAGCCCCCGGGACAGACAAGAGACCCAGTACTTC.